This TCR beta chain stems from a study of OX40 agonist ivuxolimab in advanced cancers. Study-wide context: Ivuxolimab, which targeted the costimulatory receptor OX40 (CD134), was an agonistic, fully human IgG2 monoclonal antibody. Intravenous ivuxolimab was administered to patients every 2 weeks at six dose levels: 0.01, 0.1, 0.3, 1.5, 3 and 10 mg/kg. Of the approximately 50 patients in dose escalation, some 20 had hepatocellular carcinoma, around 15 had melanoma, 9 had renal cell carcinoma and 9 had head and neck cancer. The dose-escalation cohort was about 86% male with a mean age of around 64 years, ranging from roughly 20 to 80. Patients were allowed to have had prior anti-PD-1, anti-PD-L1 or anti-CTLA-4 therapy, and 40% of the dose-escalation patients had previously received checkpoint inhibitors. Partial responses occurred in three dose-escalation patients: two with cutaneous melanoma and one with hepatocellular carcinoma. The point of sequencing TCRbeta in the periphery was to test whether ivuxolimab changed TCR sequence diversity and drove clonal T-cell expansion. The paper describes the monotherapy dose-escalation part (N ≈ 52 patients) of the phase I trial of ivuxolimab.

This clone was seen only once. No antigen is known for it. The input lacks base qualities; no much larger clone sits a single base away. Results and caveats for the whole study, not just this receptor: At doses of 0.1 to 3.0 mg/kg, clonal expansion of both CD4+ and CD8+ blood T cells was observed from baseline to week 6. After ivuxolimab, CD8+ T cells had more expanded clones than CD4+ T cells on average. Low levels of normalized T-cell clonal expansion were also shown by some nonresponding patients. In partial responders in the 0.1-3.0 mg/kg groups, normalized peripheral clonal expansion was found to be among the lowest, especially among CD8+ T cells. Which antigens the clonally expanded peripheral T cells were specific for was not determined.

Genomic DNA was isolated from the sorted cells so that the TCRbeta CDR3 region could be sequenced. The immunoSEQ Assay was used for sequencing of TCRbeta CDR3 regions. TCRdb stores this immuneACCESS table with in-frame sequences only. Part of the clones is absent; in the studies checked, under half of the shortfall reflects unresolved V genes, and no reason is known for the rest. The sample data list some 20,000 clones, and 75% to 95% of these were observed just once. The ten largest make up 50% to 65% of the sample. The trial excluded patients who had a history of autoimmune disease or were on systemic immunosuppression. Peripheral blood for TCR sequencing was collected from all dose cohorts at baseline, on cycle 4 day 1, and on cycle 7 day 1. Samples came from an open-label, multicenter, first-in-human phase I dose-escalation trial of ivuxolimab. The trial enrolled adults with locally advanced or metastatic head and neck squamous cell, hepatocellular, melanoma or renal cell carcinoma. CD4+ and CD8+ T cells were sorted separately from peripheral blood before TCR sequencing.

The germline ends are 11 bases apart after V is trimmed by 3 bases and J by 2 bases. The germline V gene encodes CDR1 SEHNR and CDR2 FQNEAQ (reference sequence). The CDR3 numbers 14 residues from cysteine through phenylalanine. The entry retains the CDR3 DNA only, 42 bases that are in frame from base 1. The source material was CD4+ or CD8+ T cells sorted from blood, sampled in a trial of the OX40 agonist ivuxolimab. The sequence joins TRBV7-9 to TRBJ2-7, with the D gene not clear enough to name. This TCR came from an adult with an advanced solid tumor such as melanoma, head and neck, liver or kidney cancer. The nucleotides read TGTGCCAGCAGCTTTTGGGGATACCCCTACGAGCAGTACTTC. The resulting protein is CASSFWGYPYEQYF.